The sample holds one count of the clone carrying this T cell receptor beta chain. This specimen comes from a study of blood T cells in healthy people across ages. Trimming took off 6 bases at V and 4 bases at J, with 15 bases between the two ends. This CDR3 is 13 amino acids long. Germline CDR1 SQVTM, CDR2 ANQGSEA. Alongside a J-beta primer mix, a sample-barcoded 5' primer served in a second PCR lasting roughly 7 to 11 cycles. MiXCR, applied by TCRdb to the 5' RACE reads, yields one record per CDR3 protein. This repertoire shows about 840,000 distinct CDR3 sequences, 25% to 35% found once; its top ten account for roughly 10%. This sample also appeared in a second study, on T cells of mothers and their children. Turning to that study: Related mother-child pairs shared slightly more overlap than unrelated pairs, but the difference was non-significant.

The sequence came from a middle-aged woman in good health. The chain carries TRBV29-1 and TRBJ2-5; D could derive from TRBD1 or TRBD2 (5 bases each). The sequenced sample consisted of blood. CDR3 coding DNA: TGCAGCGTGTCGACCGGGGCCGGAGAGACCCAGTACTTC. Protein sequence: CSVSTGAGETQYF.